Listed below are T cell receptor beta chains from one sample, sequenced in a study of cytomegalovirus exposure and HLA in healthy donors. Profiling relied on immunoSEQ multiplex PCR, and the TCRdb table lists in-frame clones only, not all of them. The sample contains 150,000 to 200,000 clones, approximately 80% of which appear only once. The sample was PBMCs. These TCRs come from a woman aged 25 to 39 in good health and CMV-seropositive. CDR3s include the opening cysteine and the closing phenylalanine or tryptophan. A D gene is named only where the DNA matches it firmly. Where a row states a size, it is once, few, many or the class of an expanded clone; other rows omit it.

TRBV11-3	NA	NA	TRBJ2-1	CASSPPWGAGSYNEQFF	TGTGCCAGCAGCCCCCCTTGGGGAGCGGGCTCCTACAATGAGCAGTTCTTC
TRBV11-2	NA	TRBD1	TRBJ1-3	CASSLAQGAVGNTIYF	TGTGCCAGCAGCTTAGCCCAGGGGGCCGTTGGAAACACCATATATTTT
TRBV30	once	NA	TRBJ1-2	CAWSISGFDYGYTF	TGTGCCTGGAGTATCTCGGGATTTGACTATGGCTACACCTTC
TRBV4-1	NA	TRBD1	TRBJ1-2	CASSQDPLTGGLGGYTF	TGCGCCAGCAGCCAAGACCCCCTGACAGGGGGATTAGGTGGCTACACCTTC
TRBV9	once	TRBD2	TRBJ2-5	CASSVATGGSGGQETQYF	TGTGCCAGCAGCGTAGCTACTGGGGGTAGCGGGGGGCAAGAGACCCAGTACTTC
TRBV28	NA	TRBD1	TRBJ1-2	CASRRTGSNYGYTF	TGTGCCAGCAGACGGACAGGGTCCAACTATGGCTACACCTTC
TRBV27	few	NA	TRBJ1-5	CASRISGSNQPQHF	TGTGCCAGCAGGATATCAGGGAGCAATCAGCCCCAGCATTTT
TRBV4-1	NA	TRBD1	TRBJ2-7	CASSHLGQRSYEQYF	TGCGCCAGCAGCCACCTGGGACAGAGAAGCTACGAGCAGTACTTC
TRBV7-9	NA	NA	TRBJ1-2	CASSSAGDNYGYTF	TGTGCCAGCAGCTCCGCGGGAGATAACTATGGCTACACCTTC
TRBV6-1	NA	NA	TRBJ2-3	CASSEQGPRDTQYF	TGTGCCAGCAGTGAACAGGGGCCACGGGATACGCAGTATTTT
TRBV5-1	NA	TRBD1	TRBJ1-3	CASSPRTGAGNTIYF	TGCGCCAGCAGCCCCCGGACAGGGGCTGGAAACACCATATATTTT
TRBV7-9	NA	NA	TRBJ2-1	CASSLGPGGRSFAPFF	TGTGCCAGCAGCTTAGGACCCGGGGGTCGATCGTTCGCCCCGTTCTTC
TRBV18	once	NA	TRBJ2-7	CASSPPESSEQYF	TGTGCCAGCTCACCACCGGAGAGTTCCGAGCAGTACTTC
TRBV7-3	NA	TRBD2	TRBJ2-1	CANSSLGSGGAEEQFF	TGTGCCAACAGCTCTCTGGGGAGCGGGGGGGCTGAGGAGCAGTTCTTC
TRBV10-3	NA	TRBD1	TRBJ2-7	CAISPDRAYEQYF	TGTGCCATCAGTCCTGACAGGGCCTACGAGCAGTACTTC
TRBV2	NA	NA	TRBJ2-2	CASSPIATGELFF	TGTGCCAGCAGTCCTATAGCGACCGGGGAGCTGTTTTTT
TRBV5-1	once	TRBD1	TRBJ1-3	CASSLLGQGRGNTIYF	TGCGCCAGCAGCCTCCTCGGACAGGGAAGGGGAAACACCATATATTTT
TRBV10-3	NA	TRBD2	TRBJ2-5	CAIAGTSGLGAQYF	TGTGCCATCGCCGGGACTAGCGGCCTGGGGGCCCAGTACTTC
TRBV11-1	NA	TRBD2	TRBJ2-1	CASSQLAGTYNEQFF	TGTGCCAGCAGCCAACTAGCGGGAACCTACAATGAGCAGTTCTTC
TRBV9	few	NA	TRBJ1-1	CASSVFDGDSEAFF	TGTGCCAGCAGCGTATTCGACGGGGATTCTGAAGCTTTCTTT
TRBV29-1	NA	TRBD1	TRBJ1-2	CSVGYRDSVSGYTF	TGCAGCGTTGGATACCGGGACAGCGTTTCTGGCTACACCTTC
TRBV6-1	NA	TRBD2	TRBJ2-5	CASSERDYLLVKYF	TGTGCCAGCAGTGAACGGGACTACCTCCTAGTTAAGTACTTC
TRBV5-3	NA	TRBD1	TRBJ2-7	CARTGGQGMSNEQYF	TGTGCCAGAACCGGCGGACAGGGGATGTCAAACGAGCAGTACTTC
TRBV30	once	NA	TRBJ1-3	CAWSVQAGNTIYF	TGTGCCTGGAGTGTACAGGCTGGAAACACCATATATTTT
TRBV27	few	TRBD1	TRBJ1-2	CASRPFDRGYGYTF	TGTGCCAGCAGACCCTTTGACAGGGGCTATGGCTACACCTTC
TRBV5-1	NA	TRBD1	TRBJ1-3	CASGTDRNTIYF	TGCGCCAGCGGGACAGACCGTAACACCATATATTTT
TRBV11-2	NA	NA	TRBJ1-2	CASSTERREPNYGYTF	TGTGCCAGCAGCACCGAGCGGAGGGAACCTAACTATGGCTACACCTTC
TRBV18	NA	TRBD2	TRBJ2-2	CASSTTSGGLNTGELFF	TGTGCCAGCTCTACAACTAGCGGGGGCCTAAACACCGGGGAGCTGTTTTTT
TRBV5-6	few	TRBD2	TRBJ2-7	CASSLVGGEQYF	TGTGCCAGCAGCTTGGTGGGGGGGGAGCAGTACTTC
TRBV4-2	NA	TRBD2	TRBJ2-1	CASSQESWRGEEQFF	TGTGCCAGCAGCCAAGAGAGCTGGCGGGGGGAAGAGCAGTTCTTC
TRBV18	NA	NA	TRBJ1-5	CASSSSMGADQPQHF	TGTGCCAGCTCATCATCGATGGGGGCAGATCAGCCCCAGCATTTT
TRBV19	NA	NA	TRBJ1-6	CASSVLQGPNSPLHF	TGTGCCAGTAGTGTCCTACAGGGCCCAAATTCACCCCTCCACTTT
TRBV19	NA	NA	TRBJ1-6	CASSIAGTYNSPLHF	TGTGCCAGTAGTATTGCTGGCACCTATAATTCACCCCTCCACTTT
TRBV5-8	NA	TRBD1	TRBJ1-5	CASSLAGDRALLYSNQPQHF	TGTGCCAGCAGCTTGGCCGGGGACAGGGCCCTACTTTATAGCAATCAGCCCCAGCATTTT
TRBV6-1	few	NA	TRBJ2-3	CASRSTRTDTQYF	TGTGCCAGCAGGTCAACACGTACAGATACGCAGTATTTT
TRBV30	once	NA	TRBJ1-6	CAWTSRRDSPLHF	TGTGCCTGGACTTCCAGGCGAGATTCACCCCTCCACTTT
TRBV10-3	NA	NA	TRBJ2-7	CAISDTSYEQYF	TGTGCCATCAGCGACACCTCCTACGAGCAGTACTTC
TRBV2	NA	TRBD2	TRBJ2-5	CASSELGGAGTQYF	TGTGCCAGCAGTGAACTCGGGGGGGCGGGGACCCAGTACTTC
TRBV5-1	NA	TRBD2	TRBJ2-1	CASSLEASGYYNEQFF	TGCGCCAGCAGCTTGGAGGCTAGCGGGTACTACAATGAGCAGTTCTTC